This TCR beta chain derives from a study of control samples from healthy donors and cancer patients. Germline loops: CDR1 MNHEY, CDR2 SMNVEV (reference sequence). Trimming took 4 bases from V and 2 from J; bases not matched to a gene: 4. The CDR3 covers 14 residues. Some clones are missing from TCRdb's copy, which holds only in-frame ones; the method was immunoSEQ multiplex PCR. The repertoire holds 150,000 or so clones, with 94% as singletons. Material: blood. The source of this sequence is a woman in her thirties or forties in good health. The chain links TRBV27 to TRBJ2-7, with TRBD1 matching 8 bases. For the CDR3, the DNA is TGTGCCAGCAGTTACGACAGGGGCACCTACGAGCAGTACTTC. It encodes CASSYDRGTYEQYF.